A single sample is the source of the 18 T cell receptor beta chains below, sequenced in a study of T cell responses to AZD1222 COVID-19 vaccine (dated by TCRdb to about 2021). Library construction relied on the immunoSEQ multiplex PCR assay. This is the immuneACCESS table as TCRdb keeps it, with only in-frame sequences that have V and J called. A part of the clones is gone; compared with another copy, unresolved V genes explain less than half, and the rest is unexplained. The sample data list 160,000 or so clones, and over 75% of these were observed just once. About 1.7% of the sample lies in the top ten. Read against the paper, the sample's time point label means: baseline before first vaccination. The sequenced sample was peripheral blood, obtained on day 0 of AZD1222 vaccination. These TCRs come from an adult in good health.

Only a few counts were recorded for this clone. The V gene is TRBV4-2, the J gene TRBJ2-1; the match to TRBD2 covers 8 bases. This CDR3 has 16 amino acids. Germline assignment: CDR1 LGHNA and CDR2 YNFKEQ. V shed 0 bases and J 4 bases; nucleotides not matched to a gene: 5. The CDR3 DNA is TGTGCCAGCAGCCAAGAGGGCCTAGCGGGTTACAATGAGCAGTTCTTC. It is translated as CASSQEGLAGYNEQFF.

V usage is TRBV6-4 and J usage is TRBJ2-2; tentatively, D is TRBD2 (6 bases). Trimming removed 8 bases at V and 1 base at J, with 11 bases between. Germline V gives CDR1 MRHNA, CDR2 SNTAGT. The CDR3 has 14 amino acids. The CDR3 is CASSREMNTGELFF. Written as DNA, the CDR3 is TGTGCCAGCTCGCGGGAAATGAACACCGGGGAGCTGTTTTTT.

The V gene is TRBV19, the J gene TRBJ1-6, with TRBD1 matching over 8 bases. The germline V gene has CDR1 LNHDA and CDR2 SQIVND (reference sequence). The length of the CDR3 is 14 residues. V trimming: 7 bases; J trimming: 9 bases; junction bases outside the gene matches: 8. CDR3 DNA: TGTGCCAGTACACCAGGGGGCGAAGTTTCACCCCTCCACTTT. Its protein product is CASTPGGEVSPLHF.

The chain couples TRBV19 to TRBJ2-1; 7 nucleotides agree with TRBD1. Germline V gives CDR1 LNHDA, CDR2 SQIVND (reference sequence). With V trimmed by 5 bases and J by 0 bases, 10 bases remained unmatched. CDR3 length equals 17 residues. The CDR3 DNA sequence: TGTGCCAGTAGTGCCCCGACAGGGATCAGCTCCTACAATGAGCAGTTCTTC. Translating gives CASSAPTGISSYNEQFF.

A few counts support this clone. The gene calls are TRBV7-9 and TRBJ1-3, with D tentatively TRBD1 (6 bases). This CDR3 spans 16 amino acids. Trimming took off 2 bases at V and 0 bases at J, with 11 bases between the two ends. CDR1 and CDR2 from the germline V gene are SEHNR and FQNEAQ (reference sequence). The CDR3 DNA sequence: TGTGCCAGCAGCTTACTCGAGACAGGCTCTGGAAACACCATATATTTT. It codes for CASSLLETGSGNTIYF.

The chain has TRBV27 and TRBJ1-6, with no clear D. V was clipped by 2 bases and J by 6 bases, with 11 bases between them. Germline CDR1 MNHEY, CDR2 SMNVEV (reference sequence). This CDR3 has 15 residues. CDR3 protein: CASSLVTETNSPLHF. Written as DNA, the CDR3 is TGTGCCAGCAGTTTAGTGACGGAAACTAATTCACCCCTCCACTTT.

The chain recombines TRBV6-5 with TRBJ1-4; maybe TRBD1 (5 bases). Germline V gene data show CDR1 as MNHEY and CDR2 as SVGAGI. V lost 2 bases and J lost 7, with 11 bases in between. This CDR3 contains 14 residues. CDR3 DNA sequence: TGTGCCAGCAGTTACGGGCAGGGAGGTGAAAAACTGTTTTTT. It specifies CASSYGQGGEKLFF.

The rearrangement uses TRBV29-1 and TRBJ1-4; D is perhaps TRBD1 (6 bases). This CDR3 is 13 amino acids long. V was trimmed by 4 bases and J by 7 bases, leaving 13 bases between them. Germline CDR1 is SQVTM and CDR2 is ANQGSEA. The CDR3 protein is CSVGKGGGEKLFF. The CDR3 nucleotides are TGCAGCGTTGGGAAGGGAGGGGGTGAAAAACTGTTTTTT.

The chain is built from TRBV7-9 and TRBJ1-2; the match to TRBD1 covers 8 bases. The germline V gene has CDR1 SEHNR and CDR2 FQNEAQ (reference sequence). CDR3 size: 16 residues. V dropped 1 base and J dropped 0; count of bases not matched to a gene: 4. This chain's CDR3 is CASSLGQGITNYGYTF. The CDR3 DNA reads TGTGCCAGCAGCTTAGGACAGGGGATTACTAACTATGGCTACACCTTC. The variable domain in full, completed from reference TRBV7-9 and TRBJ1-2, reads DTGVSQNPRHKITKRGQNVTFRCDPISEHNRLYWYRQTLGQGPEFLTYFQNEAQLEKSRLLSDRFSAERPKGSFSTLEIQRTEQGDSAMYLCASSLGQGITNYGYTFGSGTRLTVV.

The chain couples TRBV9 to TRBJ2-1; weak D call: TRBD2 (6 bases). Germline loops: CDR1 SGDLS, CDR2 YYNGEE. V dropped 0 bases and J dropped 9 bases, with 16 bases sitting between them. The CDR3 extends over 15 amino acids. CDR3 sequence (DNA): TGTGCCAGCAGCGTAGATGTAAAGCGGGCGGGTGAGCAGTTCTTC. Its translation: CASSVDVKRAGEQFF.

The chain has TRBV11-2 and TRBJ1-5, with 8 bases fitting TRBD1. Germline CDR1 and CDR2: SGHAT and FQNNGV. V was pared by 6 bases and J by 5 bases, with 6 bases of the junction left unmatched. CDR3 length: 14 residues. The chain's CDR3 is CASSSGQGYQPQHF. CDR3 sequence (DNA): TGTGCCAGCAGTTCAGGACAGGGTTATCAGCCCCAGCATTTT.

The rearrangement links TRBV11-3 to TRBJ2-1; 8 nucleotides agree with TRBD2. CDR1 and CDR2 from the germline V gene are SGHNT and YENEEA. V lost 5 bases and J lost 0; bases outside the gene matches: 3. The CDR3 is 15 residues long. In DNA, the CDR3 is TGTGCCAGCAGCCGGAGCGGGAGCTCCTACAATGAGCAGTTCTTC. Protein product: CASSRSGSSYNEQFF.

This clone turned up a few times. The CDR3 sequence: CASSQIAGPYEQYF. The CDR3 DNA is TGTGCCAGCAGCCAAATAGCGGGACCCTACGAGCAGTACTTC. The chain carries TRBV14 and TRBJ2-7, with 8 bases fitting TRBD2. The CDR3 length is 14 residues. The germline gives CDR1 SGHDN, CDR2 FVKESK. V shed 2 bases and J 2 bases; nucleotides not matched to a gene: 2.

The V and J genes are TRBV15 and TRBJ1-6; 7 nucleotides line up with TRBD1. Per germline, CDR1 LNHNV and CDR2 YYDKDF (reference sequence). The CDR3 spans 14 residues. V shed 5 bases, J shed 10 bases, and the junction held 8 bases outside the gene matches. The CDR3 DNA reads as TGTGCCACCAGCGACAGGGAGGCTGGCTCACCCCTCCACTTT. Amino acids: CATSDREAGSPLHF.

V usage is TRBV7-8 and J usage is TRBJ2-1, with 12 bases fitting TRBD2. CDR1 is SGHVS, CDR2 FQNEAQ, per germline. V lost 1 base to trimming and J lost 2 bases; unmatched junction nucleotides: 0. The CDR3 has 16 amino acids. The CDR3 DNA follows: TGTGCCAGCAGCTTAGGGACTAGCGGGACCTACAATGAGCAGTTCTTC. Protein: CASSLGTSGTYNEQFF.

The V call is TRBV11-1, the J call TRBJ1-1; 7 bases align to TRBD1. After removal of 4 bases from V and 11 bases from J, the junction contained 13 bases not matched to a gene. Germline V gene sequence: CDR1 SGHAT, CDR2 FQDESV (reference sequence). This CDR3 has 14 residues. The DNA of the CDR3 is TGTGCCAGCAGCTACAACGGACAGGATTCTAGGGCTTTCTTT. Protein product: CASSYNGQDSRAFF.

The rearrangement joins TRBV27 to TRBJ2-3; TRBD2 aligns across 7 bases. With 3 bases clipped from V and 6 bases from J, the junction kept 6 bases outside the gene matches. Germline CDR1 MNHEY, CDR2 SMNVEV (reference sequence). This CDR3 has 14 residues. CDR3 in amino acids: CASSFGGRSDTQYF. In DNA form, the CDR3 reads TGTGCCAGCAGTTTCGGCGGGAGATCGGATACGCAGTATTTT.

This chain links TRBV6-2 or TRBV6-3 with TRBJ1-1; tentatively, D is TRBD1 (5 bases). Germline V gene lookup returns CDR1 MNHEY and CDR2 SVGEGT. The CDR3 has 12 amino acids. The V end was cut by 3 bases, the J end by 6 bases, with 8 bases between. The CDR3 spells CASSYLGAEAFF. The CDR3 bases are TGTGCCAGCAGTTATCTGGGGGCTGAAGCTTTCTTT.